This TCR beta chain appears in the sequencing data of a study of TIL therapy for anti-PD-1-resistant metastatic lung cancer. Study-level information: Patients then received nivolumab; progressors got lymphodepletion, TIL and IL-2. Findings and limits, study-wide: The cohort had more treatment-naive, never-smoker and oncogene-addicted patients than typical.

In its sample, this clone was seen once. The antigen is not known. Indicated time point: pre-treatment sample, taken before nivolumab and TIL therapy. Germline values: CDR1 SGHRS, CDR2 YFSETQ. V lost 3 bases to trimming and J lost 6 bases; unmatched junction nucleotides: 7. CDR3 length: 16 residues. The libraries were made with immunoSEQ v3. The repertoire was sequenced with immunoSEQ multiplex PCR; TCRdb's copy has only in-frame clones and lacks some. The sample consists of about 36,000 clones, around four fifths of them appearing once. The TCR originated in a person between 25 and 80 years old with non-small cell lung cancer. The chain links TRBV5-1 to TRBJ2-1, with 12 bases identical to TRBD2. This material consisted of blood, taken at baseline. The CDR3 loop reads CASSSPPTSGSNEQFF. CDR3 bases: TGCGCCAGCAGCTCGCCACCGACTAGCGGGAGCAATGAGCAGTTCTTC.